The rows below give T cell receptor beta chains drawn from one sample of a study of T cell responses to AZD1222 COVID-19 vaccine. TCRdb's table, derived via immunoSEQ multiplex PCR, lists solely in-frame clones and lacks some. The table lists fewer than 150,000 clones, more than 85% of them singletons. Sample: peripheral blood, taken on day 0 of AZD1222 vaccination. Receptors were obtained from an adult in good health. CDR3s include the opening cysteine and the closing phenylalanine or tryptophan. D genes are given only for firm matches. A clone size is listed for some rows: how often the clone was seen (once, few, many), or a class if it is expanded.

J: TRBJ2-7
D: -
size: -
V: TRBV9
DNA: TGTGCCAGCAGCTTGGGGGGGCTCCCCTACGAGCAGTACTTC
CDR3: CASSLGGLPYEQYF

J: TRBJ2-7
D: TRBD2
size: -
V: TRBV7-2
DNA: TGTGCCAGCAGCTTAGATCTAGCGGGAGGGATCTACGAGCAGTACTTC
CDR3: CASSLDLAGGIYEQYF

J: TRBJ1-2
D: -
size: -
V: TRBV27
DNA: TGTGCCAGCAGAAAGACCCGATTGGATGGCTACACCTTC
CDR3: CASRKTRLDGYTF

J: TRBJ2-3
D: TRBD2
size: few
V: TRBV11-3
DNA: TGTGCCAGCAGCGCGGGGGGGACTTTGGGAGCAGATACGCAGTATTTT
CDR3: CASSAGGTLGADTQYF

J: TRBJ2-7
D: -
size: -
V: TRBV4-1
DNA: TGCGCCAGCAGCCCCAACCTGGGCTACGAGCAGTACTTC
CDR3: CASSPNLGYEQYF

J: TRBJ2-3
D: -
size: -
V: TRBV19
DNA: TGTGCCAGTAGTATACGACCCCTAAGCACAGATACGCAGTATTTT
CDR3: CASSIRPLSTDTQYF

J: TRBJ1-2
D: -
size: -
V: TRBV29-1
DNA: TGCAGCGCGGGGGGGCAGGAAGATGGCTACACCTTC
CDR3: CSAGGQEDGYTF

J: TRBJ2-2
D: -
size: -
V: TRBV7-9
DNA: TGTGCCAGCAGCCGCACAGGTTTTGGCACCGGGGAGCTGTTTTTT
CDR3: CASSRTGFGTGELFF

J: TRBJ2-7
D: -
size: -
V: TRBV6-5
DNA: TGTGCCAGCAGTTACTCGACAGTCAGCCCTTACGAGCAGTACTTC
CDR3: CASSYSTVSPYEQYF

J: TRBJ1-4
D: -
size: -
V: TRBV11-2
DNA: TGTGCCAGCAGCCCCGGGGACAAGGGGAATGAAAAACTGTTTTTT
CDR3: CASSPGDKGNEKLFF

J: TRBJ2-3
D: -
size: -
V: TRBV5-6
DNA: TGTGCCAGCAGCTCCCGTTTCCTGACAGGAACAGATACGCAGTATTTT
CDR3: CASSSRFLTGTDTQYF

J: TRBJ1-5
D: -
size: few
V: TRBV7-2
DNA: TGTGCCAGCAGCCCAACCAAACAGGTCGATAGCAATCAGCCCCAGCATTTT
CDR3: CASSPTKQVDSNQPQHF